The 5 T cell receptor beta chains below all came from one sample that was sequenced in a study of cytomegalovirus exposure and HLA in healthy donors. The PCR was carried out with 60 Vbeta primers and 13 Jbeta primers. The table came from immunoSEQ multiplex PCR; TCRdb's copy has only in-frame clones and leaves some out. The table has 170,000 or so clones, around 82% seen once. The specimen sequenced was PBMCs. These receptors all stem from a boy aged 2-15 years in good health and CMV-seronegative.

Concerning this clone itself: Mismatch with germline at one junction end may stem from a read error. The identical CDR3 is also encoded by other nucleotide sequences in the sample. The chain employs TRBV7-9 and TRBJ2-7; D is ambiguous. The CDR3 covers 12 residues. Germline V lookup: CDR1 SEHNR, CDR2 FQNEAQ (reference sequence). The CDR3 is CASSLGRDEQYF. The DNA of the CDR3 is TGCGCCAGCAGCTTAGGTCGGGACGAGCAGTACTTC.

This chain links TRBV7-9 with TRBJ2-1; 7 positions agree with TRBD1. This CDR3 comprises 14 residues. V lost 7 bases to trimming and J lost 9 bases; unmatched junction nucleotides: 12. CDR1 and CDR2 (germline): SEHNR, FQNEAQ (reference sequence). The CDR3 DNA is TGTGCCAGCACCAAGGCGACCAGGGACAGTGAGCAGTTCTTC. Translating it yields CASTKATRDSEQFF.

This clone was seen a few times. The CDR3, as DNA: TGTGCCAGCAGTTCCGGGAGGAACACTGAAGCTTTCTTT. Amino acids: CASSSGRNTEAFF. The chain links TRBV2 to TRBJ1-1, with D uncertain. The CDR3 length is 13 residues. V gave up 5 bases and J gave up 1 base, with 8 bases separating them. Germline-derived CDR1 and CDR2 are SNHLY and FYNNEI.

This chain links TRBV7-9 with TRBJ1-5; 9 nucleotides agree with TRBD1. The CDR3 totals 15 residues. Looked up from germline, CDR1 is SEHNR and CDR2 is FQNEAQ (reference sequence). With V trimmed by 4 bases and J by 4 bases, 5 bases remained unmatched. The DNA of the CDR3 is TGTGCCAGCAGCTGGGGACAGGGAGAGAATCAGCCCCAGCATTTT. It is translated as CASSWGQGENQPQHF.

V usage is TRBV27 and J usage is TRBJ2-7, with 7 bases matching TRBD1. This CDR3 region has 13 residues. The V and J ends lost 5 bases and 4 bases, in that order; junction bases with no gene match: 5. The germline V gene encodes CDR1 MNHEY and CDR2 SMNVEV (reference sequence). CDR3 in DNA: TGTGCCAGCAGTCCGGGACAGAGTTACGAGCAGTACTTC. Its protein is CASSPGQSYEQYF.